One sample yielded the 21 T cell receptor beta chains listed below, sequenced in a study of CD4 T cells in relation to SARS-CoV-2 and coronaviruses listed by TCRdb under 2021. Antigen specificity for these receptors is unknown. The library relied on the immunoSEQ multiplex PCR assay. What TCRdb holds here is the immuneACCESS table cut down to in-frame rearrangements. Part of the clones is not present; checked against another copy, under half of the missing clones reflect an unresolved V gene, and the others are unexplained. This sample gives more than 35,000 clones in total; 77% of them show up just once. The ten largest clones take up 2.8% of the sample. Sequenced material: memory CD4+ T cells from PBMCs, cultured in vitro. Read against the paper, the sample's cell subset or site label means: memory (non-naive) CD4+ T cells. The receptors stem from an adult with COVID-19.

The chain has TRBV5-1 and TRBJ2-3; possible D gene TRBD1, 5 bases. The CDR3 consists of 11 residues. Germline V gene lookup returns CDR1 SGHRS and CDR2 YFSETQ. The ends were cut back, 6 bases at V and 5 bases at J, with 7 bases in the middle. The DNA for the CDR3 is TGCGCCAGCACCCAGGGAGATACGCAGTATTTT. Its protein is CASTQGDTQYF.

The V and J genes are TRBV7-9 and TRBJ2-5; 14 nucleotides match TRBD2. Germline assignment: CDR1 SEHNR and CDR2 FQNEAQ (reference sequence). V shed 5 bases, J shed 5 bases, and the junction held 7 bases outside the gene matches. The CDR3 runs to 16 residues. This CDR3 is CASSPGLAGGRETQYF. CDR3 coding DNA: TGTGCCAGCAGCCCCGGACTAGCGGGAGGTAGGGAGACCCAGTACTTC.

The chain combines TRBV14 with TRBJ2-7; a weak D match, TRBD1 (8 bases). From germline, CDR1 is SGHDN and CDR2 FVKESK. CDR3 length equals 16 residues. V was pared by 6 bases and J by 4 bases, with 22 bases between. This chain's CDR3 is CASSRMRGTGVYEQYF. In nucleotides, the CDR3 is TGTGCCAGCAGTCGAATGCGGGGGACAGGTGTGTACGAGCAGTACTTC.

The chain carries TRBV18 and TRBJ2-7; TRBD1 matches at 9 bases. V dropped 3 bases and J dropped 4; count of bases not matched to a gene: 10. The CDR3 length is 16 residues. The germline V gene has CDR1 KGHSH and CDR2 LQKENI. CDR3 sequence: CASSPSLTGGSYEQYF. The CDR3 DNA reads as TGTGCCAGCTCACCCTCTTTGACAGGGGGATCGTACGAGCAGTACTTC.

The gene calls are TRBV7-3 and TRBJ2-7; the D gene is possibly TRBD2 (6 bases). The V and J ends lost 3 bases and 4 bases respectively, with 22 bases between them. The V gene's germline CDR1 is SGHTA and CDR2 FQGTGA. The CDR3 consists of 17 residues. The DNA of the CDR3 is TGTGCCAGCAGCTTTACCCCCAAGGGACTGAAAGGGTACGAGCAGTACTTC. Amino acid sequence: CASSFTPKGLKGYEQYF.

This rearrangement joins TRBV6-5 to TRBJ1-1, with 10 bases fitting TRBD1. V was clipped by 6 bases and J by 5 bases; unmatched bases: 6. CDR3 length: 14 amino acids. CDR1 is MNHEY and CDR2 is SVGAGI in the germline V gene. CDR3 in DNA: TGTGCCAGCAGCTACGACAGGGGGCGGACTGAAGCTTTCTTT. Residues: CASSYDRGRTEAFF.

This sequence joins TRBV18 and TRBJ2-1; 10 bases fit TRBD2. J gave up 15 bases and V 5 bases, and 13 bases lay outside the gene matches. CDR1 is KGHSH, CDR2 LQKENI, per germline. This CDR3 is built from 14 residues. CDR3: CASSSVLAGERRFF. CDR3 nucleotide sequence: TGTGCCAGCTCATCGGTGCTAGCGGGAGAACGTCGGTTCTTC.

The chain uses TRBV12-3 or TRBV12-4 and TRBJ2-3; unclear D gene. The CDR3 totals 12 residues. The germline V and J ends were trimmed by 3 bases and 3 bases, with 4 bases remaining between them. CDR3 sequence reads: CASSFSTDTQYF. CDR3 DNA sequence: TGTGCCAGCAGTTTCTCTACAGATACGCAGTATTTT.

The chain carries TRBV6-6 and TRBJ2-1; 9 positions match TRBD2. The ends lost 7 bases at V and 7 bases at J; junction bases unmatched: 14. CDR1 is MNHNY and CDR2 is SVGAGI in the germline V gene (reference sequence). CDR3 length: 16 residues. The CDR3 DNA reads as TGTGCCAGCAAAACAGGACACCTAGCGGGGTCAAATGAGCAGTTCTTC. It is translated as CASKTGHLAGSNEQFF.

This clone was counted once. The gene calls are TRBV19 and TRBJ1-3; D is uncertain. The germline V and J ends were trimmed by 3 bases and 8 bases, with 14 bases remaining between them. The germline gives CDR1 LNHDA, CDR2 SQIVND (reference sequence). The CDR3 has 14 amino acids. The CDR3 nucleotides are TGTGCCAGTAGTATTGCTTGGGGAGGAGACACCATATATTTT. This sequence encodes CASSIAWGGDTIYF. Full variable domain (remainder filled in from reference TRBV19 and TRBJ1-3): DGGITQSPKYLFRKEGQNVTLSCEQNLNHDAMYWYRQDPGQGLRLIYYSQIVNDFQKGDIAEGYSVSREKKESFPLTVTSAQKNPTAFYLCASSIAWGGDTIYFGEGSWLTVV.

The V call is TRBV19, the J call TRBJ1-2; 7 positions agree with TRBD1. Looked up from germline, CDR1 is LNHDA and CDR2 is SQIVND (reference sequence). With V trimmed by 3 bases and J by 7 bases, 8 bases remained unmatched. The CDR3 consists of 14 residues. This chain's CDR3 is CASSISDRDGGYTF. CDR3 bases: TGTGCCAGTAGTATCTCCGACAGGGACGGTGGCTACACCTTC. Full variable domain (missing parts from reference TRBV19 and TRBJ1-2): DGGITQSPKYLFRKEGQNVTLSCEQNLNHDAMYWYRQDPGQGLRLIYYSQIVNDFQKGDIAEGYSVSREKKESFPLTVTSAQKNPTAFYLCASSISDRDGGYTFGSGTRLTVV.

In DNA form, the CDR3 reads TGTGCCATCAGGGACACCAGGGGATTGCGGCGGGATACGCAGTATTTT. Its protein product is CAIRDTRGLRRDTQYF. The V gene is TRBV10-3, the J gene TRBJ2-3; D is perhaps TRBD1 (6 bases). Trimming left V 6 bases short and J 6 bases short, with 22 bases between. This CDR3 has 16 residues. Germline loops: CDR1 ENHRY, CDR2 SYGVKD.

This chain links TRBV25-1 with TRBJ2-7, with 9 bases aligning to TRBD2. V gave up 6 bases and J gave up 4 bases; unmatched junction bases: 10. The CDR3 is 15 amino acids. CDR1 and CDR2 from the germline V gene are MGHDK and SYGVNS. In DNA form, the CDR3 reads TGTGCCAGCAGGGGCAAATTAGCGGGAGCTTACGAGCAGTACTTC. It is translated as CASRGKLAGAYEQYF.

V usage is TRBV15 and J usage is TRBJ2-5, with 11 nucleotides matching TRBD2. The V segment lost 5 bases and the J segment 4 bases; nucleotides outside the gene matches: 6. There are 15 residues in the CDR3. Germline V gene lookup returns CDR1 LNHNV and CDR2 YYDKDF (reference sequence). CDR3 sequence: CATSDYGTSGETQYF. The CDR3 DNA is TGTGCCACCAGCGACTATGGGACTAGCGGAGAGACCCAGTACTTC. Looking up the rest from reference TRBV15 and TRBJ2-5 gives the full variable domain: DAMVIQNPRYQVTQFGKPVTLSCSQTLNHNVMYWYQQKSSQAPKLLFHYYDKDFNNEADTPDNFQSRRPNTSFCFLDIRSPGLGDTAMYLCATSDYGTSGETQYFGPGTRLLVL.

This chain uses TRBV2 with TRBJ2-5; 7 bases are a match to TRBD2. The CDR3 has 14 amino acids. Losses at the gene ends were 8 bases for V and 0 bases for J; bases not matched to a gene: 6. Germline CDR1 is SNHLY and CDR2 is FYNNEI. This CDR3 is CASGEGQNQETQYF. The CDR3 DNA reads TGTGCCAGCGGGGAGGGGCAGAACCAAGAGACCCAGTACTTC.

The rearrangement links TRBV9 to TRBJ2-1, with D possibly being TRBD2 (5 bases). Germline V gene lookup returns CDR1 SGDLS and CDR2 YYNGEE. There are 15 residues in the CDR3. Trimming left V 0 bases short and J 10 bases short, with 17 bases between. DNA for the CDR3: TGTGCCAGCAGCGTAGGAGCCGTAGGCCCGGGGGAGCAGTTCTTC. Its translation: CASSVGAVGPGEQFF. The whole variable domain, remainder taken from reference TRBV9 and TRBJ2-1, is DSGVTQTPKHLITATGQRVTLRCSPRSGDLSVYWYQQSLDQGLQFLIQYYNGEERAKGNILERFSAQQFPDLHSELNLSSLELGDSALYFCASSVGAVGPGEQFFGPGTRLTVL.

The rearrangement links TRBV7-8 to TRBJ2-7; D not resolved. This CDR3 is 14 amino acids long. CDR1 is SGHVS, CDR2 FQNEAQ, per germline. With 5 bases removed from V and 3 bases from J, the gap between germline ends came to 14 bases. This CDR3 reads CASSPRDSYYEQYF. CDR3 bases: TGTGCCAGCAGCCCCCGAGACTCCTACTACGAGCAGTACTTC. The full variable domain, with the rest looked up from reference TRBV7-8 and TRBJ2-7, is GAGVSQSPRYKVAKRGQDVALRCDPISGHVSLFWYQQALGQGPEFLTYFQNEAQLDKSGLPSDRFFAERPEGSVSTLKIQRTQQEDSAVYLCASSPRDSYYEQYFGPGTRLTVT.

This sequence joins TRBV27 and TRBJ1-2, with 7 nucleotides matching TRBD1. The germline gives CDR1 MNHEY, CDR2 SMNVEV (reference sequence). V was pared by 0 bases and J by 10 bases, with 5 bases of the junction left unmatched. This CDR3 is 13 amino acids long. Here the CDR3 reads CASSLSIGGDYTF. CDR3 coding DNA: TGTGCCAGCAGTTTATCGATAGGGGGCGACTACACCTTC.

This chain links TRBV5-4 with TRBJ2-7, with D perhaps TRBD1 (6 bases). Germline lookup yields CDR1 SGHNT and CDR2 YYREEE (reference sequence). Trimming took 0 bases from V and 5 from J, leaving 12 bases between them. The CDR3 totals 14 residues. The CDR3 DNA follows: TGTGCCAGCAGCTTGGACAGGGAGATCGACGAGCAGTACTTC. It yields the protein CASSLDREIDEQYF.

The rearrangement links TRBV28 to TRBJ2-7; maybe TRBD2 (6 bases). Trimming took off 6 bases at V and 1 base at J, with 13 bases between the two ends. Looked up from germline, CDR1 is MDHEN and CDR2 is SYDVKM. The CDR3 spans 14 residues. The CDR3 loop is CASRSPRGSYEQYF. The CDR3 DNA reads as TGTGCCAGCAGATCGCCGCGGGGTTCCTACGAGCAGTACTTC. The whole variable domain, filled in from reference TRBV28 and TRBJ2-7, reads DVKVTQSSRYLVKRTGEKVFLECVQDMDHENMFWYRQDPGLGLRLIYFSYDVKMKEKGDIPEGYSVSREKKERFSLILESASTNQTSMYLCASRSPRGSYEQYFGPGTRLTVT.

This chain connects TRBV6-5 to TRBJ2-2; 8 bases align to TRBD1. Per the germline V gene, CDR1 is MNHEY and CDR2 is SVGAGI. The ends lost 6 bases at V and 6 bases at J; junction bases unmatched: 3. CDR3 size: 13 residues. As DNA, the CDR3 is TGTGCCAGCAGCTTACAGGGGGCCGGGGAGCTGTTTTTT. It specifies CASSLQGAGELFF.